Here is one T cell receptor (beta chain) with its context. An end of the junction does not agree with germline; a read error may underlie this. Germline CDR1 is MNHGY and CDR2 is SAAAGT. The CDR3 has 16 residues. The data were taken from a study of sequential checkpoint blockade in melanoma. The treatment is: randomized to nivolumab then ipilimumab (arm A) or the reverse (arm B). Using immunoSEQ multiplex PCR, the repertoire was profiled, and TCRdb retains in-frame clones only, with some absent. The data contain tens of thousands of clones, 30% to 35% of them singletons. Material: tumor tissue (inferred from file names), obtained from a patient given nivolumab and ipilimumab in sequence. The sequence was obtained from a human donor with melanoma. The rearrangement uses TRBV6-8 and TRBJ2-5; TRBD2 agrees at 13 bases. The chain's CDR3 is CAISLGLAGVEETQYF. CDR3 sequence (DNA): TGTGCCATCAGTTTAGGACTAGCGGGAGTTGAGGAGACCCAGTACTTC.